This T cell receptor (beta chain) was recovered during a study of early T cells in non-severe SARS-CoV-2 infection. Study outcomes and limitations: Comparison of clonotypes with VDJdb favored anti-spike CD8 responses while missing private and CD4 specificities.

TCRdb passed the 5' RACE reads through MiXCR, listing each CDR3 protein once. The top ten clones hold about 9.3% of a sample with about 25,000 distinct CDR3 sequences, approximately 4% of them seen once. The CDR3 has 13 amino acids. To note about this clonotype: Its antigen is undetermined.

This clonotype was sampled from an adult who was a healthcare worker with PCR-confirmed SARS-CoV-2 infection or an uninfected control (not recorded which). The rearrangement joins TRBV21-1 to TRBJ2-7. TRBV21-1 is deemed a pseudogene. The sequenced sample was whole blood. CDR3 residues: CASESRQIYEQYF. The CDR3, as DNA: TGTGCCAGCGAGTCGCGACAAATCTACGAGCAGTACTTC.